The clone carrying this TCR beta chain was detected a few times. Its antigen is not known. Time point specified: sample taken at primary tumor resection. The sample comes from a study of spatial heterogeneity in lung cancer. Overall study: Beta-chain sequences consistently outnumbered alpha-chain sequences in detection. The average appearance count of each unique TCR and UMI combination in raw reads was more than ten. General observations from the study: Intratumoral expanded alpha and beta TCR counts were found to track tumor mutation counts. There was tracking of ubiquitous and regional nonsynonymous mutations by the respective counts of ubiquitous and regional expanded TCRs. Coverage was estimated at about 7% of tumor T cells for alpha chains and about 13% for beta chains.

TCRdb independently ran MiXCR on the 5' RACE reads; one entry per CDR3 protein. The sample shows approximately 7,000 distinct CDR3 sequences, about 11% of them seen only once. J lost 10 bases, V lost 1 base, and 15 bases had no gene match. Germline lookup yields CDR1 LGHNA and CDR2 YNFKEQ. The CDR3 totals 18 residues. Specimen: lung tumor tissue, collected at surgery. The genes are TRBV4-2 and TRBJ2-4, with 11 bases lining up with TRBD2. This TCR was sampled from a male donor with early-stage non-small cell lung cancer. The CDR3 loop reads CASSQARLAGPPIGIQYF. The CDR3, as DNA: TGTGCCAGCAGCCAAGCAAGACTAGCGGGACCGCCCATAGGGATTCAGTACTTC.